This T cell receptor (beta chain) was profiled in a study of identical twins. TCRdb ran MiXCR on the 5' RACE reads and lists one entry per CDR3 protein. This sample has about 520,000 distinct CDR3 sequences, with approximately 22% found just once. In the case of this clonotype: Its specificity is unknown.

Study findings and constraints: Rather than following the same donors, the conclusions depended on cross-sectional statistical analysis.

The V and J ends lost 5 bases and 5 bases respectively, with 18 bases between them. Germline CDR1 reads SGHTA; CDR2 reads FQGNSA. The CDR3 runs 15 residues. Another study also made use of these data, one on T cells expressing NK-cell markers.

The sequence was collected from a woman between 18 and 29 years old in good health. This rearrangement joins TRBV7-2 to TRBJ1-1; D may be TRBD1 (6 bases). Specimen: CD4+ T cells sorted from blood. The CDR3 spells CASSNLQGGGTEAFF. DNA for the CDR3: TGTGCCAGCAGCAATCTACAGGGAGGAGGGACTGAAGCTTTCTTT. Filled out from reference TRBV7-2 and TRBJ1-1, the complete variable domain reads GAGVSQSPSNKVTEKGKDVELRCDPISGHTALYWYRQSLGQGLEFLIYFQGNSAPDKSGLPSDRFSAERTGGSVSTLTIQRTQQEDSAVYLCASSNLQGGGTEAFFGQGTRLTVV.